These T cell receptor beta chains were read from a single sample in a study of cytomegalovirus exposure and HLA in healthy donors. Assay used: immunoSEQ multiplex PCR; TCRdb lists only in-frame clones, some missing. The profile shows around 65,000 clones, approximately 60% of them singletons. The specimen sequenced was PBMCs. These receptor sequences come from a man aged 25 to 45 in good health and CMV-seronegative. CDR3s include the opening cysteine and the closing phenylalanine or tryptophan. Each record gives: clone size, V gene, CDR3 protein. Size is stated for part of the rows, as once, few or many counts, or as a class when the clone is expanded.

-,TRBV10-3,CAISESRLTMNTEAFF
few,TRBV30,CAWSGTNNGYTF
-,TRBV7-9,CASSFRLGGPTEAFF
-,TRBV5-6,CASSHWTGHQPQHF
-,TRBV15,CATSRDPGLREYF
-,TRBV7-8,CASSLVRGGASEQYF
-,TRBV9,CASSGPSGGTYNEQFF
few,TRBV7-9,CASSSAVANTEAFF
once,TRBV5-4,CASSLEAQGTEQYF
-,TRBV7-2,CASSTQGAGYNSPLHF
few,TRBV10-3,CAISVAPASGGGQETQYF
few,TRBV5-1,CASSLSQVGATNEKLFF
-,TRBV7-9,CASSLTGTDTQYF
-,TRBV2,CASSQGDTEAFF
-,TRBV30,CAWSPGQGHTEAFF
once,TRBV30,CAWSVRRGQGRPDTQYF
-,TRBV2,CASSEADRRLLGDETQYF
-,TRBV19,CASTPGQAYGYTF
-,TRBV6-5,CASRDRHSGANVLTF
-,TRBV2,CASRRSGTGALSNQPQHF
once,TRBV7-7,CASAQSGANTGELFF
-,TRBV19,CASSMASGQETQYF
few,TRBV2,CASSQDRVNTGELFF
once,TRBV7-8,CASSEGALRQGAPRETQYF
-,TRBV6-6,CASSYKRGGPYGYTF